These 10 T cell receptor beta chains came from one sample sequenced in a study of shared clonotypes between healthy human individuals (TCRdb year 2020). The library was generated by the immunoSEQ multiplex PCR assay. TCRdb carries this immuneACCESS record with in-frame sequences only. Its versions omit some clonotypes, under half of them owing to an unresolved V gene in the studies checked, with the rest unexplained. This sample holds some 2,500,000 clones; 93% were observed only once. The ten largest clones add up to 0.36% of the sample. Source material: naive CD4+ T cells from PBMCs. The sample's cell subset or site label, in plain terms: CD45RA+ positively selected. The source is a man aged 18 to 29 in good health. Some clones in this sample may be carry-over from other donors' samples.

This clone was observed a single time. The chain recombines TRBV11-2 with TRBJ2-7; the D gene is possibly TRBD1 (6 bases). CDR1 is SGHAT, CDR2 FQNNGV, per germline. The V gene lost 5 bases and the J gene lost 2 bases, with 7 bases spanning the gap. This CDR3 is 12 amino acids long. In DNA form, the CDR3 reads TGTGCCAGCAGCACAGGGACCTACGAGCAGTACTTC. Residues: CASSTGTYEQYF.

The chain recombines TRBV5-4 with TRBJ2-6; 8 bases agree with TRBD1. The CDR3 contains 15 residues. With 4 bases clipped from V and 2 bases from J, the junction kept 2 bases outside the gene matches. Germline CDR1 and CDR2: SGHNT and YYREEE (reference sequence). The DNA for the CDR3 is TGTGCCAGCAGCCAGGACAGGGCTGGGGCCAACGTCCTGACTTTC. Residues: CASSQDRAGANVLTF.

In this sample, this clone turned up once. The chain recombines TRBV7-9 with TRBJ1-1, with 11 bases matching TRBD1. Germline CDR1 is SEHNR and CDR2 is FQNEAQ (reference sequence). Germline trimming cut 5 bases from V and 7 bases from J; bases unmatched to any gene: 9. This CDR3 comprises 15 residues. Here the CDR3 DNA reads TGTGCCAGCAGCGCGGACAGGGGGCGCCAGGGTGAAGCTTTCTTT. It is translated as CASSADRGRQGEAFF.

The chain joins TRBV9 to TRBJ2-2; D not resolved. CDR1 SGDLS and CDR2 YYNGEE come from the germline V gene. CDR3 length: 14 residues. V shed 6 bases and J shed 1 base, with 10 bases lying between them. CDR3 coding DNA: TGTGCCAGCACGGTTCGATTGAACACCGGGGAGCTGTTTTTT. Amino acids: CASTVRLNTGELFF.

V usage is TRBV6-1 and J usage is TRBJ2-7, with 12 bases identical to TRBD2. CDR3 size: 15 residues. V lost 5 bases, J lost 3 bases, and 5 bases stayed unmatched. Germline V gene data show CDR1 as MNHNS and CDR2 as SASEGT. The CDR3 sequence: CASSLTTSGSYEQYF. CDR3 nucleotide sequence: TGTGCCAGCAGTCTCACGACTAGCGGGAGCTACGAGCAGTACTTC.

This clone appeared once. CDR3 in amino acids: CASSGRLFGEQFF. CDR3 DNA: TGTGCCAGCAGCGGAAGGTTGTTTGGTGAGCAGTTCTTC. J is TRBJ2-1 and V is TRBV9; D is ambiguous. V dropped 3 bases and J dropped 9 bases, with 13 bases sitting between them. The CDR3 is made up of 13 amino acids. Germline loops: CDR1 SGDLS, CDR2 YYNGEE.

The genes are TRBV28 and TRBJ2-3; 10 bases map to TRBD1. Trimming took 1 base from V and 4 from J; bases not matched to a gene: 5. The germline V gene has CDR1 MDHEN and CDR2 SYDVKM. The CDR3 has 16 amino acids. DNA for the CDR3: TGTGCCAGCAGTTTATCGGGACAGGGGTTCTCAGATACGCAGTATTTT. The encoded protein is CASSLSGQGFSDTQYF.

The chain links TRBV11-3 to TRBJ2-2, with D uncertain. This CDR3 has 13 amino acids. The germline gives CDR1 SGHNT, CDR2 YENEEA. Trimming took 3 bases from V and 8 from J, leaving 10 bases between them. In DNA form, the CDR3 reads TGTGCCAGCAGCTTGAAAGGTGTGGGGGAGCTGTTTTTT. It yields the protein CASSLKGVGELFF.

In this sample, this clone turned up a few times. The CDR3 is CATLGQGRTEAFF. The DNA for the CDR3 is TGTGCCACCCTAGGACAGGGGCGCACTGAAGCTTTCTTT. The V and J genes are TRBV2 and TRBJ1-1; TRBD1 matches at 9 bases. Trimming took 10 bases from V and 4 from J; bases not matched to a gene: 7. There are 13 residues in the CDR3. Germline V gene data show CDR1 as SNHLY and CDR2 as FYNNEI. The variable domain in full, with the rest retrieved from reference TRBV2 and TRBJ1-1, is EPEVTQTPSHQVTQMGQEVILRCVPISNHLYFYWYRQILGQKVEFLVSFYNNEISEKSEIFDDQFSVERPDGSNFTLKIRSTKLEDSAMYFCATLGQGRTEAFFGQGTRLTVV.

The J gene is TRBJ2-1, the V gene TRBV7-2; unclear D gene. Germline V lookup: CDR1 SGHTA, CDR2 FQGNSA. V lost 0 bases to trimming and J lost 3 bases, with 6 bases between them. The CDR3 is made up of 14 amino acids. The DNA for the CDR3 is TGTGCCAGCAGCTTAGCGCGGCTCTACAATGAGCAGTTCTTC. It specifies CASSLARLYNEQFF.